This T cell receptor beta chain was identified in a study of blood T cell repertoires in COVID-19. Across the study: The United States, Italy and Spain supplied acute and convalescent COVID-19 samples. PBMCs, B-cell-depleted T cells, or T cells provided the cDNA or gDNA that made up the material.

Here immunoSEQ multiplex PCR was the method, and the copy in TCRdb shows in-frame clones only, minus some. The sample includes 290,000 or so clones, about 89% of them seen just once. In germline, CDR1 is MNHEY, CDR2 SVGAGI. V gave up 7 bases and J gave up 3 bases; unmatched junction bases: 6. This CDR3 is 15 amino acids long. This sequence joins TRBV6-5 and TRBJ2-1; TRBD2 matches 10 bases. Material: PBMCs or T cells enriched from blood (not recorded which). This TCR came from a woman younger than 35 who had recovered from COVID-19. CDR3 sequence reads: CASIERGGIYNEQFF. CDR3 nucleotides: TGTGCCAGCATCGAGCGGGGGGGAATCTACAATGAGCAGTTCTTC.